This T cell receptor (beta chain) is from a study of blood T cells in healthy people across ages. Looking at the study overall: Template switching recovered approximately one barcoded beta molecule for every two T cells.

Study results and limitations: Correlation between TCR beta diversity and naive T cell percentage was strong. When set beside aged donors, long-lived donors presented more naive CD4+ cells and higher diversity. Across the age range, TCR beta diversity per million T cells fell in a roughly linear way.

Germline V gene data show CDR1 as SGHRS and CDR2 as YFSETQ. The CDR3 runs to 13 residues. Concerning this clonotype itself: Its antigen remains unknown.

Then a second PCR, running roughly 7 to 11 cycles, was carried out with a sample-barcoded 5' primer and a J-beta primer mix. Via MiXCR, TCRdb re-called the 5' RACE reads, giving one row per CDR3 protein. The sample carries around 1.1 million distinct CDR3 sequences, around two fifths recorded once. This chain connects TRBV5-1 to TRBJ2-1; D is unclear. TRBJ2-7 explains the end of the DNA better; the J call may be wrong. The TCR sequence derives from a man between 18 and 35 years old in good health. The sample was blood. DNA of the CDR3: TGCGCCAGCGGTTACTCCTCCTACAATGAGCAGTACTTC. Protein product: CASGYSSYNEQYF.